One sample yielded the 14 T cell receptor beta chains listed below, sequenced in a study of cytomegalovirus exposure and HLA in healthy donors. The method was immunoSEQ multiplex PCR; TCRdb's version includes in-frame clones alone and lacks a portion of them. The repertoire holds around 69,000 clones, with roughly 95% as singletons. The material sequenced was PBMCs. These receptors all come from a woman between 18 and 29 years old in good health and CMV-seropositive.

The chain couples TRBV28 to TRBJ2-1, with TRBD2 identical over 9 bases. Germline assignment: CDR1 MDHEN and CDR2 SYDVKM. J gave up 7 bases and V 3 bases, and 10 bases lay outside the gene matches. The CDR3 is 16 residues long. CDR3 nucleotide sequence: TGTGCCAGCAGTTTTCATCTAGCGGGAATGGTGAATGAGCAGTTCTTC. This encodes CASSFHLAGMVNEQFF.

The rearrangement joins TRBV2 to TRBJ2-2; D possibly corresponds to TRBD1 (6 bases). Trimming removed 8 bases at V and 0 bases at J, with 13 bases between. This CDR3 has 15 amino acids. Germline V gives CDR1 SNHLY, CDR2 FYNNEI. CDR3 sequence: CASGSQGTNTGELFF. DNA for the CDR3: TGTGCCAGCGGATCACAGGGTACGAACACCGGGGAGCTGTTTTTT.

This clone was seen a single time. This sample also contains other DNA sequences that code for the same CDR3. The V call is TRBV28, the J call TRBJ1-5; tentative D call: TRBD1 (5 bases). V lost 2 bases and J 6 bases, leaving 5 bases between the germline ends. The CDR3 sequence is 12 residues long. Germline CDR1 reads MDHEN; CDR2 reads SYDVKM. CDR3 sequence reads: CASSLQGQPQHF. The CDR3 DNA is TGTGCCAGCAGTTTACAGGGTCAGCCCCAGCATTTT.

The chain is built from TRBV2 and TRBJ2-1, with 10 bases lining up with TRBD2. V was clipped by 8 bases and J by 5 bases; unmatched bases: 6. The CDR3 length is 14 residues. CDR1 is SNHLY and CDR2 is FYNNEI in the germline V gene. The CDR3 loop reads CASLEREGNNEQFF. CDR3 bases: TGTGCCAGCCTTGAGCGGGAGGGAAACAATGAGCAGTTCTTC.

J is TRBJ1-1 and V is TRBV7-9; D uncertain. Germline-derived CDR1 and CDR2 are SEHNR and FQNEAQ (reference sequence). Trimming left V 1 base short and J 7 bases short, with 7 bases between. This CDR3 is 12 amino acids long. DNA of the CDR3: TGTGCCAGCAGCTTAGGAGGAGGTGAAGCTTTCTTT. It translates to CASSLGGGEAFF.

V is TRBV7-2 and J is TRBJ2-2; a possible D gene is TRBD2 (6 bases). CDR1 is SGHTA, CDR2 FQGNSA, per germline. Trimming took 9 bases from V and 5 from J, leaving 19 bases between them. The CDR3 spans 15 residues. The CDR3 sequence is CASNPRGTATGELFF. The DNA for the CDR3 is TGTGCCAGTAACCCCCGCGGGACGGCAACCGGGGAGCTGTTTTTT. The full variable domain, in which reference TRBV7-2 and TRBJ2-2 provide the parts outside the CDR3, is GAGVSQSPSNKVTEKGKDVELRCDPISGHTALYWYRQSLGQGLEFLIYFQGNSAPDKSGLPSDRFSAERTGGSVSTLTIQRTQQEDSAVYLCASNPRGTATGELFFGEGSRLTVL.

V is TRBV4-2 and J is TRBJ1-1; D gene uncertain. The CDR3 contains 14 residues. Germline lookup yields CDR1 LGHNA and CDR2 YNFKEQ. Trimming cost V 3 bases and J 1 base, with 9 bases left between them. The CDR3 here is CASSQAAENTEAFF. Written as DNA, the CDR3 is TGTGCCAGCAGCCAGGCCGCGGAGAACACTGAAGCTTTCTTT.

In DNA form, the CDR3 reads TGTGCCAGCAGCGCGGGACTAGCGGACTCCTACAATGAGCAGTTCTTC. Its translation is CASSAGLADSYNEQFF. This chain uses TRBV5-6 with TRBJ2-1, with 11 positions matching TRBD2. CDR3 length equals 16 residues. Losses at the gene ends were 4 bases for V and 0 bases for J; bases not matched to a gene: 3. Germline loops: CDR1 SGHDT, CDR2 YYEEEE.

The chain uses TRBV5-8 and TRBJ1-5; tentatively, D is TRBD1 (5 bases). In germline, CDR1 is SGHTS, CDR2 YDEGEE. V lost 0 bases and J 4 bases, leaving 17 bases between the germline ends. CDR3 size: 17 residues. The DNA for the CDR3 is TGTGCCAGCAGCTTGGGCAGGGTAGACGCTAGGAATCAGCCCCAGCATTTT. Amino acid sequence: CASSLGRVDARNQPQHF.

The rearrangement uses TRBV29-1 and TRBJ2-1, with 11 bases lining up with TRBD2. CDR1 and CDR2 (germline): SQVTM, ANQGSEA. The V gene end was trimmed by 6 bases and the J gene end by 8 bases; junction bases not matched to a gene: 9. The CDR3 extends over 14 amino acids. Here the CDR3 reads CSVFSGRAKDEQFF. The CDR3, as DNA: TGCAGCGTCTTTAGCGGGAGGGCCAAGGATGAGCAGTTCTTC.

CDR3 DNA: TGTGCCAGCAGGCCCGACAGGGTTGGAAGCAATCAGCCCCAGCATTTT. Residues: CASRPDRVGSNQPQHF. The gene calls are TRBV27 and TRBJ1-5, with TRBD1 identical over 7 bases. The CDR3 is 16 amino acids. The trim removed 6 bases at V and 1 base at J, leaving 9 bases unmatched. Germline V gene sequence: CDR1 MNHEY, CDR2 SMNVEV (reference sequence).

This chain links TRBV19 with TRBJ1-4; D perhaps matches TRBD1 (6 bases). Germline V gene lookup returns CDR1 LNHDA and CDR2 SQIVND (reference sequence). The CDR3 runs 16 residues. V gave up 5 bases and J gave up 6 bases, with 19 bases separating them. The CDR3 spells CASSHARGRGDEKLFF. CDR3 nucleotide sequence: TGTGCCAGTAGTCACGCCAGGGGCAGAGGGGATGAAAAACTGTTTTTT.

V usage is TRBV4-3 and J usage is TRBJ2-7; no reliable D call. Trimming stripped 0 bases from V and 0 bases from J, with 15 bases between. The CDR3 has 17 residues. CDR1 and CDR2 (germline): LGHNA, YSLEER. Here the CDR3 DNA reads TGCGCCAGCAGCCAAGATCCACCATGGCAGGACTCCTACGAGCAGTACTTC. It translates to CASSQDPPWQDSYEQYF.

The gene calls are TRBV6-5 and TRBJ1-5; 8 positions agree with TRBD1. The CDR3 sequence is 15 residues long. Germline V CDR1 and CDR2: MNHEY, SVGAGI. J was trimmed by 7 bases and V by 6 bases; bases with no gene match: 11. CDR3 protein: CASRTDRGGGQPQHF. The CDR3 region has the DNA TGTGCCAGCAGAACTGACAGGGGAGGGGGCCAGCCCCAGCATTTT.